In its sample, the clone carrying this T cell receptor beta chain was seen once. Cohorts were based on clinical histories the participants reported. Cohort 3 recovery required two negative PCRs, clearance, or symptom resolution. This sample is drawn from a study of blood T cell repertoires in COVID-19. About the research overall: Whether acute or convalescent, the COVID-19 samples came from the United States, Italy and Spain.

The protocol was immunoSEQ multiplex PCR, while the TCRdb copy is restricted to in-frame clones and leaves out a portion. The sample holds 350,000 to 550,000 clones, approximately 92% seen once. Trimming took 2 bases from V and 0 from J, leaving 17 bases between them. This CDR3 has 18 residues. Looked up from germline, CDR1 is MDHEN and CDR2 is SYDVKM. The sequenced sample consisted of PBMCs or T cells enriched from blood (not recorded which). The chain couples TRBV28 to TRBJ1-5, with D perhaps matching TRBD1 (5 bases). The receptor was derived from a man aged 30 to 39 who had recovered from COVID-19. In DNA, the CDR3 is TGTGCCAGCAGTTTACAGGGAAAAACATCCATTAGCAATCAGCCCCAGCATTTT. The encoded protein is CASSLQGKTSISNQPQHF.